This T cell receptor (beta chain) was captured in a study of regulatory T cells in long-lasting Graves disease. As for time point: persistent/refractory GD, antithyroid drugs over 5 years with positive TRAb. The authors made the TCR library using RNA they extracted from PBMCs. Researchers made TCR beta libraries by using iRepertoire HTBI primers and running Arm-PCR on CDR3 regions. TCRdb ran MiXCR on the multiplex PCR reads and lists one entry per CDR3 protein. The sample shows 400,000 or so distinct CDR3 sequences, around 24% of them seen only once. CDR1 SGHRS and CDR2 YFSETQ come from the germline V gene. The CDR3 is 14 amino acids. Trimming took off 0 bases at V and 2 bases at J, with 8 bases between the two ends. This clonotype came up a few times.

V usage is TRBV5-1 and J usage is TRBJ2-5; D uncertain. The input for sequencing was peripheral blood mononuclear cells (PBMCs), taken when the disease was refractory, from a patient treated with antithyroid drugs. The origin of this receptor is a female donor with Graves disease. The CDR3 region has the DNA TGCGCCAGCAGCTTGGGTGTCGGTCAAGAGACCCAGTACTTC. Translation: CASSLGVGQETQYF.